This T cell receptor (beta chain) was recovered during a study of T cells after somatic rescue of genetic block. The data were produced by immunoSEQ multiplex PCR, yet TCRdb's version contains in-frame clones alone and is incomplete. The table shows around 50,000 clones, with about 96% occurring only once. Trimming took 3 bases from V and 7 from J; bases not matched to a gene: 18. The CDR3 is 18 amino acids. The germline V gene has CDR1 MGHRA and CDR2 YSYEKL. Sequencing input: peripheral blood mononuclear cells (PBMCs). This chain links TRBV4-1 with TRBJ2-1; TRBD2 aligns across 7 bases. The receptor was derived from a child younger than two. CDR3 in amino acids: CASSHNWWREPAGNEQFF. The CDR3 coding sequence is TGCGCCAGCAGCCATAATTGGTGGCGGGAGCCCGCTGGGAATGAGCAGTTCTTC.